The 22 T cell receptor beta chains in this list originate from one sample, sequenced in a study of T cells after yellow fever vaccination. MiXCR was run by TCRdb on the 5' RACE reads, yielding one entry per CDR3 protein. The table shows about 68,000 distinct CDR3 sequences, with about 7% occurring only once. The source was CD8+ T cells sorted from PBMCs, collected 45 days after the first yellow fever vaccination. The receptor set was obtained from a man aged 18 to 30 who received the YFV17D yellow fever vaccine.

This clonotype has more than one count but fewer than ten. CDR3 nucleotide sequence: TGTGCCAGCAGCTTAGAGGGCAGGGGGAATCGGGAGCAGTTCTTC. This sequence encodes CASSLEGRGNREQFF. The rearrangement uses TRBV7-6 and TRBJ2-1; 7 nucleotides match TRBD1. Germline CDR1 is SGHVS and CDR2 is FNYEAQ. The CDR3 is 15 residues long. Trimming cost V 1 base and J 10 bases; bases outside gene matches: 10.

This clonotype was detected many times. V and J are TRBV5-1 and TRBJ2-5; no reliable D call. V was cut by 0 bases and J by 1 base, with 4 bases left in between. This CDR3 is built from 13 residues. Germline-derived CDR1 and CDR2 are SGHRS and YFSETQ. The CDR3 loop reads CASSLGVQETQYF. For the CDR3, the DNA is TGCGCCAGCAGCTTGGGGGTCCAAGAGACCCAGTACTTC.

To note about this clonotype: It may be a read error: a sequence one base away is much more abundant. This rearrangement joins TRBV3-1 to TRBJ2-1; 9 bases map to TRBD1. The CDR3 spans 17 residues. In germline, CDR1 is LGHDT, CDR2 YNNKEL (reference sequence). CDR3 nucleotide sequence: TGTGCCAGCCGCCAAGATCCCGGGGACAGGGCGTACAATGAGCAGTTCTTC. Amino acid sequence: CASRQDPGDRAYNEQFF.

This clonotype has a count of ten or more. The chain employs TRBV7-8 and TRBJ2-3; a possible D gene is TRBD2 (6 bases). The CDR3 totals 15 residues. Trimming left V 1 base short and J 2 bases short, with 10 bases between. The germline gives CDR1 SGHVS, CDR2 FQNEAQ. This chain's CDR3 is CASSLGRGDTDTQYF. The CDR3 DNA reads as TGTGCCAGCAGCTTAGGGCGGGGTGACACAGATACGCAGTATTTT.

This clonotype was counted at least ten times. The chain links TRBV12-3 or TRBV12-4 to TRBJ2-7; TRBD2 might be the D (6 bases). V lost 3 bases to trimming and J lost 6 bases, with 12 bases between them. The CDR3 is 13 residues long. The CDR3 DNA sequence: TGTGCCAGCAGTTTTTGGGGGGAAGCCGAGCAGTACTTC. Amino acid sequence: CASSFWGEAEQYF.

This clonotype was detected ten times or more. The CDR3 loop is CASSILTEAFF. CDR3 sequence (DNA): TGTGCCAGCAGCATTCTAACTGAAGCTTTCTTT. The chain uses TRBV7-9 and TRBJ1-1, with no clear D. Trimming removed 5 bases from V and 5 bases from J, with 6 bases in between. Germline CDR1 and CDR2: SEHNR and FQNEAQ (reference sequence). There are 11 residues in the CDR3.

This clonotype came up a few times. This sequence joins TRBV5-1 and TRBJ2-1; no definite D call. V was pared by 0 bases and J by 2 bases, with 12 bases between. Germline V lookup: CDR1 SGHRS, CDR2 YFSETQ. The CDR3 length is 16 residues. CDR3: CASSLVAWEAYNEQFF. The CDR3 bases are TGCGCCAGCAGCTTGGTGGCTTGGGAAGCCTACAATGAGCAGTTCTTC.

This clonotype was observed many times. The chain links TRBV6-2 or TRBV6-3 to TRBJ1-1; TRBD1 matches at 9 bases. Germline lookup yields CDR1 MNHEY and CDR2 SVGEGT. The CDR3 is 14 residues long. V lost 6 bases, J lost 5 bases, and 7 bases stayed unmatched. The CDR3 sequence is CASSLQGALTEAFF. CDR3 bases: TGTGCCAGCAGCCTACAGGGGGCATTGACTGAAGCTTTCTTT.

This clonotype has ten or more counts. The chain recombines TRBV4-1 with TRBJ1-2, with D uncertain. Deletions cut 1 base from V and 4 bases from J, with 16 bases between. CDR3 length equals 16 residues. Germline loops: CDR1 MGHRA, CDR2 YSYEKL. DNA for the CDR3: TGCGCCAGCAGCCAAGGCCCCCTCGGTCTGTCCTATGGCTACACCTTC. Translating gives CASSQGPLGLSYGYTF.

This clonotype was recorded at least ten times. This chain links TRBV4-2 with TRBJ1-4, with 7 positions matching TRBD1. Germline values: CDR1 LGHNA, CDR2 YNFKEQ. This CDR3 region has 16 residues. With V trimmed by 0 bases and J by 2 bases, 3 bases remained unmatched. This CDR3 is CASSQDDRATNEKLFF. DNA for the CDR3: TGTGCCAGCAGCCAAGACGACAGGGCTACTAATGAAAAACTGTTTTTT.

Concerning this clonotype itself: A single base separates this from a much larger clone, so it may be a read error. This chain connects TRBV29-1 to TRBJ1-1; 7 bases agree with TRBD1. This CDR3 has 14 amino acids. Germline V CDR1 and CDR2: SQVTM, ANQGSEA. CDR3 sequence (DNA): TGCAGCGTTGAAGACTCCAGGGGGGACACTGAAGATTTCTTT. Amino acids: CSVEDSRGDTEDFF.

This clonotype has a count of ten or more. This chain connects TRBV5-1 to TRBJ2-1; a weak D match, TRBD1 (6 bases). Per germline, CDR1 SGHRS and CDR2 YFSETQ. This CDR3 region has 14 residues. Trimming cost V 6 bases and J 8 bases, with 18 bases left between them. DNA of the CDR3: TGCGCCAGCACCGTTAACAGGGTTTTCGATGAGCAGTTCTTC. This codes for CASTVNRVFDEQFF. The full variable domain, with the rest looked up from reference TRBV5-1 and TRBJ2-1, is KAGVTQTPRYLIKTRGQQVTLSCSPISGHRSVSWYQQTPGQGLQFLFEYFSETQRNKGNFPGRFSGRQFSNSRSEMNVSTLELGDSALYLCASTVNRVFDEQFFGPGTRLTVL.

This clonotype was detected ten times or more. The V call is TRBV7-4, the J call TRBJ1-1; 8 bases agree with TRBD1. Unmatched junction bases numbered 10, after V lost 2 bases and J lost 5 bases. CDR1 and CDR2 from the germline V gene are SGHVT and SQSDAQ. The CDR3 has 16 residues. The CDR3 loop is CASSLSQGAYKTEAFF. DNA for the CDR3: TGTGCCAGCAGCTTATCTCAGGGGGCATATAAGACTGAAGCTTTCTTT.

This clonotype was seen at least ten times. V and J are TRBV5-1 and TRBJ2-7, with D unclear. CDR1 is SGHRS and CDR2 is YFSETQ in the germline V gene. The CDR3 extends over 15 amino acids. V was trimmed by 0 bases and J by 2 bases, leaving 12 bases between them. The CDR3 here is CASSLDGLPTYEQYF. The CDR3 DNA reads TGCGCCAGCAGCTTGGACGGTCTACCTACCTACGAGCAGTACTTC.

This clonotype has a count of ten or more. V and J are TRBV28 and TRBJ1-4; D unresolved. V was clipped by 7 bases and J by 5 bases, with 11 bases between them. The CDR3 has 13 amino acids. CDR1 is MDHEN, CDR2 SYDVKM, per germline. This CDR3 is CASTPLRNEKLFF. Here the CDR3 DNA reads TGTGCCAGCACCCCTCTTAGGAATGAAAAACTGTTTTTT.

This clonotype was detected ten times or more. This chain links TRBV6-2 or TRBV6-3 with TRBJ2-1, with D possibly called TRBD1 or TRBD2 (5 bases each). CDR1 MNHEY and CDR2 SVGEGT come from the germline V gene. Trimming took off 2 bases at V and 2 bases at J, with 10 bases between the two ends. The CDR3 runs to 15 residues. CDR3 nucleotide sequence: TGTGCCAGCAGTTACAGCCTGGGGGCCTACAATGAGCAGTTCTTC. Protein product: CASSYSLGAYNEQFF.

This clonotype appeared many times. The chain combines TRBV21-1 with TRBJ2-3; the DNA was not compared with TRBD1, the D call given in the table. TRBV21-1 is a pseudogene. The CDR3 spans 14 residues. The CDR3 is CASSTLNRGCTQYF. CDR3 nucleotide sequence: TGTGCCAGCAGCACCCTTAACAGGGGGTGTACGCAGTATTTT.

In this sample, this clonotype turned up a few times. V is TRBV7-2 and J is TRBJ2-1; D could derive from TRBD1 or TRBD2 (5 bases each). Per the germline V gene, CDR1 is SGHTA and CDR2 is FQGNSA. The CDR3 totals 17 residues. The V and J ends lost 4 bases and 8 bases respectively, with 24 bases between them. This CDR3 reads CASSSFETGTPFDEQFF. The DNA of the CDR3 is TGTGCCAGCAGCTCCTTCGAAACCGGGACCCCGTTTGATGAGCAGTTCTTC.

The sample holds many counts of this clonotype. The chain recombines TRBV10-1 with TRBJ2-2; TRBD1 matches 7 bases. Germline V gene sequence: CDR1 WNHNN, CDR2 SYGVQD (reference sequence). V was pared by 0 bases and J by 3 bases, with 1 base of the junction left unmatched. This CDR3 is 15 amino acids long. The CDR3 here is CASSESDRHTGELFF. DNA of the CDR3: TGCGCCAGCAGTGAGTCGGACAGGCACACCGGGGAGCTGTTTTTT.

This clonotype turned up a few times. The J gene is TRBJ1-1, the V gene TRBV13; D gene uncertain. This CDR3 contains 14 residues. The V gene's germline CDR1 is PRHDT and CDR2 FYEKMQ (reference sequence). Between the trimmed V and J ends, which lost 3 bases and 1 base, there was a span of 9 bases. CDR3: CASSFDRRNTEAFF. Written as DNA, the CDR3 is TGTGCCAGCAGCTTTGATAGGCGGAACACTGAAGCTTTCTTT.

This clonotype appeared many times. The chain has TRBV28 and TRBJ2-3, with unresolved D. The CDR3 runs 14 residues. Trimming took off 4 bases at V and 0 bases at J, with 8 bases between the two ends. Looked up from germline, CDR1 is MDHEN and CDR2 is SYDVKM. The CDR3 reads CASSSVASTDTQYF. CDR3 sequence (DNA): TGTGCCAGCAGTTCCGTAGCTAGCACAGATACGCAGTATTTT.

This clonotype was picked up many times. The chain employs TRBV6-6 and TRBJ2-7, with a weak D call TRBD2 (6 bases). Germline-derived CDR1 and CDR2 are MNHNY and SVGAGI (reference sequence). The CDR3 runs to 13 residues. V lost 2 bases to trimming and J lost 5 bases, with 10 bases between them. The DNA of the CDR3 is TGTGCCAGCAGTTACGGGCCGGGAGACGAGCAGTACTTC. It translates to CASSYGPGDEQYF.